This T cell receptor (beta chain) emerged from a study of cytomegalovirus exposure and HLA in healthy donors. Study-level results: Usually a TCR sequence was rare, but some public TCRs were found in many donors.

This CDR3 region has 15 residues. Germline values: CDR1 SGHAT, CDR2 FQNNGV. V was cut by 2 bases and J by 5 bases, with 13 bases left in between. Primers: 60 Vbeta forward and 13 Jbeta reverse. Using immunoSEQ multiplex PCR, the repertoire was profiled, and TCRdb retains in-frame clones only, with some absent. The sample has about 200,000 clones, about 88% seen once. As to this clone: Antigen: not known.

The chain employs TRBV11-2 and TRBJ2-1, with D possibly being TRBD1 (5 bases). The sample was PBMCs. This receptor was identified in a woman aged 25 to 39 in good health and CMV-seronegative. DNA for the CDR3: TGTGCCAGCAGCTTAAGGGGCCTCAAACACAATGAGCAGTTCTTC. It yields the protein CASSLRGLKHNEQFF.